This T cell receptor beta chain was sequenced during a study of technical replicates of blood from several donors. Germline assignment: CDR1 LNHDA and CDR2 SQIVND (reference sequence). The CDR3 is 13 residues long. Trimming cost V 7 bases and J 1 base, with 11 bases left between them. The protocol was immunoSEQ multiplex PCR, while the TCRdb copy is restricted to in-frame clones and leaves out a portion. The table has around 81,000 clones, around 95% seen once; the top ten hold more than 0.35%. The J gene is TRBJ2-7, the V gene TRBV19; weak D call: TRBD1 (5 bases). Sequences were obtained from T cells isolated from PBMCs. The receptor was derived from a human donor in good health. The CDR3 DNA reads TGTGCCAGTAACTTTCAGGGATCCTACGAGCAGTACTTC. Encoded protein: CASNFQGSYEQYF. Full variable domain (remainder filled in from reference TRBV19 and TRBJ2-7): DGGITQSPKYLFRKEGQNVTLSCEQNLNHDAMYWYRQDPGQGLRLIYYSQIVNDFQKGDIAEGYSVSREKKESFPLTVTSAQKNPTAFYLCASNFQGSYEQYFGPGTRLTVT.